This T cell receptor beta chain was identified during a study of blood T cell repertoires in COVID-19. Across the whole study: Whether acute or convalescent, the COVID-19 samples came from the United States, Italy and Spain. The cDNA or gDNA used as material had been derived from T cells, B-cell-depleted T cells, or PBMCs.

This clone came up once. Source study methods: Amplification with reference gene primers provided the estimates of nucleated cell counts. The repertoire was sequenced with immunoSEQ multiplex PCR; TCRdb's copy has only in-frame clones and lacks some. That table supplies the V and J calls and clone size; D and trimming were determined from the DNA. The repertoire holds about 170,000 clones, with roughly 86% as singletons. Patients of the Seattle cohort, enrolled during active infection, were followed longitudinally. This TCR was recovered from a woman older than 75 with COVID-19, enrolled during active disease. The sequencing sample was made of peripheral blood.

CDR3 amino acids: CASSLLPGQGTYEQYF. Written as DNA, the CDR3 is TGTGCCAGCAGTCTCCTTCCGGGACAGGGTACCTACGAGCAGTACTTC. The genes are TRBV27 and TRBJ2-7; TRBD1 aligns across 9 bases. Germline V lookup: CDR1 MNHEY, CDR2 SMNVEV (reference sequence). The length of the CDR3 is 16 residues. With V trimmed by 5 bases and J by 2 bases, 10 bases remained unmatched.